This TCR beta chain was retrieved from a study of cytomegalovirus exposure and HLA in healthy donors. Whole-study results and caveats: Confirmation was obtained in vitro that a few CMV-associated chains are specific for CMV antigens.

CDR1 is SGHAT, CDR2 FQNNGV, per germline. The CDR3 loop spans 14 amino acids. V gave up 0 bases and J gave up 4 bases, with 8 bases separating them. A remark on this clone: Its antigen is as yet unknown.

Use of 60 Vbeta and 13 Jbeta primers characterized the PCR. Repertoires were generated with immunoSEQ multiplex PCR, while TCRdb's copy carries only in-frame clones and drops some. Of 130,000 or so clones in the sample, around 74% are singletons; the top ten hold 5.5% to 7%. The sample consisted of PBMCs. The V gene is TRBV11-2, the J gene TRBJ2-3; D is possibly TRBD2 (6 bases). This receptor was taken from a man aged 40-55 years in good health and CMV-seropositive. The DNA for the CDR3 is TGTGCCAGCAGCTTAGAATCGGGGGCAGATACGCAGTATTTT. It yields the protein CASSLESGADTQYF.